Below are 17 T cell receptor beta chains sequenced from a single sample in a study of shared clonotypes between healthy human individuals. Measured with immunoSEQ multiplex PCR; TCRdb has only the in-frame clones, and not every one. The top ten hold 0.5% to 0.6% of the sample, which has some 1,100,000 clones, 78% seen once. Sequencing was carried out using memory CD4+ T cells from PBMCs. Subset denoted: CD45RA-negative fraction. The source is a man aged 18 to 29 in good health. Some clones in this sample may be carry-over from other donors' samples.

This clone was detected ten times or more. The V gene is TRBV2, the J gene TRBJ2-7, with 8 bases aligning to TRBD1. The CDR3 is 16 residues long. Unmatched junction bases numbered 13, after V lost 4 bases and J lost 5 bases. Germline-derived CDR1 and CDR2 are SNHLY and FYNNEI. CDR3 DNA: TGTGCCAGCAGTGGATTTATCGGGACAGGCATGGACGAGCAGTACTTC. Translating it yields CASSGFIGTGMDEQYF.

This clone was counted once. V gene TRBV9 combines with J gene TRBJ2-3, with 13 nucleotides matching TRBD2. Per the germline V gene, CDR1 is SGDLS and CDR2 is YYNGEE. V lost 4 bases to trimming and J lost 3 bases; unmatched junction nucleotides: 5. The CDR3 contains 16 residues. The CDR3 nucleotides read TGTGCCAGCAGCATGGGACTAGCGGGAAGGACAGATACGCAGTATTTT. This codes for CASSMGLAGRTDTQYF.

This clone appeared once. V and J are TRBV5-8 and TRBJ2-1; 8 bases match TRBD2. V gave up 5 bases and J gave up 3 bases; unmatched junction bases: 10. The CDR3 covers 16 residues. Germline V gene lookup returns CDR1 SGHTS and CDR2 YDEGEE. The CDR3 DNA is TGTGCCAGCAGTCCGGACGGGACTAGAGTCTACAATGAGCAGTTCTTC. The encoded protein is CASSPDGTRVYNEQFF.

The chain is built from TRBV5-1 and TRBJ2-1; 9 nucleotides line up with TRBD1. The V gene's germline CDR1 is SGHRS and CDR2 YFSETQ. V lost 0 bases to trimming and J lost 0 bases; unmatched junction nucleotides: 10. The CDR3 length is 19 residues. The CDR3 DNA sequence: TGCGCCAGCAGCTTGGGTCGTGGGACAGGGAGAAGCTCCTACAATGAGCAGTTCTTC. Amino acid sequence: CASSLGRGTGRSSYNEQFF.

The chain combines TRBV15 with TRBJ1-1; TRBD1 aligns across 8 bases. Looked up from germline, CDR1 is LNHNV and CDR2 is YYDKDF (reference sequence). The CDR3 runs 16 residues. The ends lost 0 bases at V and 2 bases at J; junction bases unmatched: 5. The CDR3 coding sequence is TGTGCCACCAGCAGAGATCCCCAGGGGGCAAACACTGAAGCTTTCTTT. This encodes CATSRDPQGANTEAFF.

V gene TRBV28 combines with J gene TRBJ2-5; D unclear. V was pared by 8 bases and J by 0 bases, with 10 bases between. This CDR3 has 13 amino acids. Germline V gives CDR1 MDHEN, CDR2 SYDVKM. CDR3 protein: CASCKQNQETQYF. CDR3 coding DNA: TGTGCCAGCTGTAAGCAGAACCAAGAGACCCAGTACTTC. Variable domain in full (rest from reference TRBV28 and TRBJ2-5): DVKVTQSSRYLVKRTGEKVFLECVQDMDHENMFWYRQDPGLGLRLIYFSYDVKMKEKGDIPEGYSVSREKKERFSLILESASTNQTSMYLCASCKQNQETQYFGPGTRLLVL.

This sequence joins TRBV6-5 and TRBJ2-5; a weak D match, TRBD2 (5 bases). CDR1 is MNHEY, CDR2 SVGAGI, per germline. The CDR3 extends over 12 amino acids. V shed 6 bases and J shed 4 bases, with 9 bases lying between them. The DNA of the CDR3 is TGTGCCAGCAGCGTTCGGGGAGAGACCCAGTACTTC. Its translation is CASSVRGETQYF.

The chain couples TRBV5-4 to TRBJ1-2; D unresolved. The CDR3 is made up of 15 amino acids. Trimming took off 5 bases at V and 5 bases at J, with 19 bases between the two ends. Per the germline V gene, CDR1 is SGHNT and CDR2 is YYREEE (reference sequence). This CDR3 reads CASRSREADGYGYTF. Written as DNA, the CDR3 is TGTGCCAGCAGAAGCCGGGAGGCCGACGGGTATGGCTACACCTTC. The full variable domain, rest sourced from reference TRBV5-4 and TRBJ1-2, is ETGVTQSPTHLIKTRGQQVTLRCSSQSGHNTVSWYQQALGQGPQFIFQYYREEENGRGNFPPRFSGLQFPNYSSELNVNALELDDSALYLCASRSREADGYGYTFGSGTRLTVV.

V is TRBV10-1 and J is TRBJ1-1; perhaps TRBD1 as D (5 bases). The CDR3 length is 18 residues. Trimming left V 6 bases short and J 0 bases short, with 23 bases between. From germline, CDR1 is WNHNN and CDR2 SYGVQD (reference sequence). The chain's CDR3 is CASSANRDEVPLNTEAFF. CDR3 sequence (DNA): TGCGCCAGCAGCGCAAACCGGGACGAAGTCCCCCTGAACACTGAAGCTTTCTTT.

The chain has TRBV2 and TRBJ1-2; a weak D match, TRBD1 (6 bases). V lost 11 bases and J lost 6, with 19 bases in between. Germline loops: CDR1 SNHLY, CDR2 FYNNEI. The CDR3 loop spans 13 amino acids. This CDR3 is CAGRQAPGDGYTF. In nucleotides, the CDR3 is TGTGCCGGAAGACAGGCCCCTGGGGATGGCTACACCTTC.

The chain has TRBV27 and TRBJ1-3; no definite D call. Germline CDR1 is MNHEY and CDR2 is SMNVEV (reference sequence). Trimming pared 1 base from V and 0 bases from J, leaving 7 bases between. The CDR3 totals 15 residues. The CDR3 DNA sequence: TGTGCCAGCAGTTTATACGGGAGCTCTGGAAACACCATATATTTT. Translated, it gives CASSLYGSSGNTIYF.

The chain employs TRBV11-2 and TRBJ2-5; D remains unclear. Germline V lookup: CDR1 SGHAT, CDR2 FQNNGV. The CDR3 runs 15 residues. V was shortened by 7 bases and J by 4 bases, with 19 bases between the two germline ends. In DNA form, the CDR3 reads TGTGCCAGCACCCTGGGGTTGTGGCCCGGAGAGACCCAGTACTTC. This gives the protein CASTLGLWPGETQYF.

In this sample, this clone turned up once. The J gene is TRBJ1-3, the V gene TRBV9; D gene unclear. Germline assignment: CDR1 SGDLS and CDR2 YYNGEE. The V gene lost 0 bases and the J gene lost 2 bases, with 3 bases spanning the gap. CDR3 length: 13 amino acids. The CDR3 here is CASSVAAGNTIYF. CDR3 bases: TGTGCCAGCAGCGTAGCCGCTGGAAACACCATATATTTT.

This clone was observed once. This chain connects TRBV7-3 to TRBJ1-3; D gene ambiguous. The CDR3 spans 15 residues. Looked up from germline, CDR1 is SGHTA and CDR2 is FQGTGA. V lost 0 bases and J 3 bases, leaving 9 bases between the germline ends. For the CDR3, the DNA is TGTGCCAGCAGCTTAACGTCAACAATTGGAAACACCATATATTTT. It encodes CASSLTSTIGNTIYF. Filled out from reference TRBV7-3 and TRBJ1-3, the complete variable domain reads GAGVSQTPSNKVTEKGKYVELRCDPISGHTALYWYRQSLGQGPEFLIYFQGTGAADDSGLPNDRFFAVRPEGSVSTLKIQRTERGDSAVYLCASSLTSTIGNTIYFGEGSWLTVV.

The chain recombines TRBV5-1 with TRBJ2-1; TRBD1 matches at 8 bases. V lost 0 bases, J lost 2 bases, and 1 base stayed unmatched. This CDR3 is 15 amino acids long. CDR1 SGHRS and CDR2 YFSETQ come from the germline V gene. As DNA, the CDR3 is TGCGCCAGCAGCTTGGGACAGGGGCCCTACAATGAGCAGTTCTTC. Encoded protein: CASSLGQGPYNEQFF.

This clone was seen a single time. The rearrangement joins TRBV7-9 to TRBJ1-3; TRBD1 might be the D (5 bases). This CDR3 region has 15 residues. The germline CDR1 and CDR2 sequences are SEHNR and FQNEAQ (reference sequence). V gave up 2 bases and J gave up 7 bases, with 15 bases separating them. The CDR3 DNA follows: TGTGCCAGCAGCTTATATAGGTCGGCAGGGAACACCATATATTTT. This codes for CASSLYRSAGNTIYF.

The rearrangement links TRBV19 to TRBJ2-7; 9 bases match TRBD1. The CDR3 covers 14 residues. The germline gives CDR1 LNHDA, CDR2 SQIVND (reference sequence). With 3 bases clipped from V and 3 bases from J, the junction kept 3 bases outside the gene matches. The CDR3 loop reads CASSMAGQGYEQYF. The CDR3 DNA sequence: TGTGCCAGTAGTATGGCGGGACAGGGCTACGAGCAGTACTTC.